This TCR beta chain derives from a study of cytomegalovirus exposure and HLA in healthy donors. PCR amplification relied on 60 Vbeta primers (plus 13 Jbeta primers). TCRdb keeps only in-frame clones here, not all; method: immunoSEQ multiplex PCR. Altogether some 250,000 clones are present, around 76% being singletons, with the ten largest covering 4.5% to 6%. Study outcomes and limitations: When presence/absence was analysed, sequencing depth was taken to be roughly uniform across donors.

Turning to this clone: Antigen unknown.

Sequenced input: PBMCs. The sequence was obtained from a middle-aged woman in good health and CMV-seropositive.

The CDR3 here is CASSQSDSDTDTQYF. CDR3 DNA sequence: TGTGCCAGCAGCCAATCCGACTCCGACACAGATACGCAGTATTTT. This chain links TRBV5-4 with TRBJ2-3; D gene uncertain. V gave up 4 bases and J gave up 2 bases, with 14 bases separating them. The germline gives CDR1 SGHNT, CDR2 YYREEE (reference sequence). CDR3 length equals 15 residues.